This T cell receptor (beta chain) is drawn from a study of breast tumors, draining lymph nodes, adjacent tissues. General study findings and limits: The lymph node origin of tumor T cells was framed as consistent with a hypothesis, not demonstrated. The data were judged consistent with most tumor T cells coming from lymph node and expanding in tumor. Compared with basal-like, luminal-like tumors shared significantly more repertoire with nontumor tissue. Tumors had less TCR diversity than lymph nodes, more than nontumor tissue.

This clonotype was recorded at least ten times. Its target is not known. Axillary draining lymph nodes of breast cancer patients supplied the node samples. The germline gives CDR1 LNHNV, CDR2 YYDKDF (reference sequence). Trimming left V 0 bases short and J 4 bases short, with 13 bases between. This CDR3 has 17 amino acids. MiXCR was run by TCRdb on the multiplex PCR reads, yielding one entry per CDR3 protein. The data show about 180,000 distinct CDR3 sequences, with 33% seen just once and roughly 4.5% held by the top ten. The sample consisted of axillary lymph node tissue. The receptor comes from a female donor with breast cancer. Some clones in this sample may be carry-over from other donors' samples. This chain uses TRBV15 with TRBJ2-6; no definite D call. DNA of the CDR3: TGTGCCACCAGCAGAGATGGAGAGGCTTCAGGGGCCAACGTCCTGACTTTC. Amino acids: CATSRDGEASGANVLTF. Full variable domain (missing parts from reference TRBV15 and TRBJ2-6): DAMVIQNPRYQVTQFGKPVTLSCSQTLNHNVMYWYQQKSSQAPKLLFHYYDKDFNNEADTPDNFQSRRPNTSFCFLDIRSPGLGDTAMYLCATSRDGEASGANVLTFGAGSRLTVL.